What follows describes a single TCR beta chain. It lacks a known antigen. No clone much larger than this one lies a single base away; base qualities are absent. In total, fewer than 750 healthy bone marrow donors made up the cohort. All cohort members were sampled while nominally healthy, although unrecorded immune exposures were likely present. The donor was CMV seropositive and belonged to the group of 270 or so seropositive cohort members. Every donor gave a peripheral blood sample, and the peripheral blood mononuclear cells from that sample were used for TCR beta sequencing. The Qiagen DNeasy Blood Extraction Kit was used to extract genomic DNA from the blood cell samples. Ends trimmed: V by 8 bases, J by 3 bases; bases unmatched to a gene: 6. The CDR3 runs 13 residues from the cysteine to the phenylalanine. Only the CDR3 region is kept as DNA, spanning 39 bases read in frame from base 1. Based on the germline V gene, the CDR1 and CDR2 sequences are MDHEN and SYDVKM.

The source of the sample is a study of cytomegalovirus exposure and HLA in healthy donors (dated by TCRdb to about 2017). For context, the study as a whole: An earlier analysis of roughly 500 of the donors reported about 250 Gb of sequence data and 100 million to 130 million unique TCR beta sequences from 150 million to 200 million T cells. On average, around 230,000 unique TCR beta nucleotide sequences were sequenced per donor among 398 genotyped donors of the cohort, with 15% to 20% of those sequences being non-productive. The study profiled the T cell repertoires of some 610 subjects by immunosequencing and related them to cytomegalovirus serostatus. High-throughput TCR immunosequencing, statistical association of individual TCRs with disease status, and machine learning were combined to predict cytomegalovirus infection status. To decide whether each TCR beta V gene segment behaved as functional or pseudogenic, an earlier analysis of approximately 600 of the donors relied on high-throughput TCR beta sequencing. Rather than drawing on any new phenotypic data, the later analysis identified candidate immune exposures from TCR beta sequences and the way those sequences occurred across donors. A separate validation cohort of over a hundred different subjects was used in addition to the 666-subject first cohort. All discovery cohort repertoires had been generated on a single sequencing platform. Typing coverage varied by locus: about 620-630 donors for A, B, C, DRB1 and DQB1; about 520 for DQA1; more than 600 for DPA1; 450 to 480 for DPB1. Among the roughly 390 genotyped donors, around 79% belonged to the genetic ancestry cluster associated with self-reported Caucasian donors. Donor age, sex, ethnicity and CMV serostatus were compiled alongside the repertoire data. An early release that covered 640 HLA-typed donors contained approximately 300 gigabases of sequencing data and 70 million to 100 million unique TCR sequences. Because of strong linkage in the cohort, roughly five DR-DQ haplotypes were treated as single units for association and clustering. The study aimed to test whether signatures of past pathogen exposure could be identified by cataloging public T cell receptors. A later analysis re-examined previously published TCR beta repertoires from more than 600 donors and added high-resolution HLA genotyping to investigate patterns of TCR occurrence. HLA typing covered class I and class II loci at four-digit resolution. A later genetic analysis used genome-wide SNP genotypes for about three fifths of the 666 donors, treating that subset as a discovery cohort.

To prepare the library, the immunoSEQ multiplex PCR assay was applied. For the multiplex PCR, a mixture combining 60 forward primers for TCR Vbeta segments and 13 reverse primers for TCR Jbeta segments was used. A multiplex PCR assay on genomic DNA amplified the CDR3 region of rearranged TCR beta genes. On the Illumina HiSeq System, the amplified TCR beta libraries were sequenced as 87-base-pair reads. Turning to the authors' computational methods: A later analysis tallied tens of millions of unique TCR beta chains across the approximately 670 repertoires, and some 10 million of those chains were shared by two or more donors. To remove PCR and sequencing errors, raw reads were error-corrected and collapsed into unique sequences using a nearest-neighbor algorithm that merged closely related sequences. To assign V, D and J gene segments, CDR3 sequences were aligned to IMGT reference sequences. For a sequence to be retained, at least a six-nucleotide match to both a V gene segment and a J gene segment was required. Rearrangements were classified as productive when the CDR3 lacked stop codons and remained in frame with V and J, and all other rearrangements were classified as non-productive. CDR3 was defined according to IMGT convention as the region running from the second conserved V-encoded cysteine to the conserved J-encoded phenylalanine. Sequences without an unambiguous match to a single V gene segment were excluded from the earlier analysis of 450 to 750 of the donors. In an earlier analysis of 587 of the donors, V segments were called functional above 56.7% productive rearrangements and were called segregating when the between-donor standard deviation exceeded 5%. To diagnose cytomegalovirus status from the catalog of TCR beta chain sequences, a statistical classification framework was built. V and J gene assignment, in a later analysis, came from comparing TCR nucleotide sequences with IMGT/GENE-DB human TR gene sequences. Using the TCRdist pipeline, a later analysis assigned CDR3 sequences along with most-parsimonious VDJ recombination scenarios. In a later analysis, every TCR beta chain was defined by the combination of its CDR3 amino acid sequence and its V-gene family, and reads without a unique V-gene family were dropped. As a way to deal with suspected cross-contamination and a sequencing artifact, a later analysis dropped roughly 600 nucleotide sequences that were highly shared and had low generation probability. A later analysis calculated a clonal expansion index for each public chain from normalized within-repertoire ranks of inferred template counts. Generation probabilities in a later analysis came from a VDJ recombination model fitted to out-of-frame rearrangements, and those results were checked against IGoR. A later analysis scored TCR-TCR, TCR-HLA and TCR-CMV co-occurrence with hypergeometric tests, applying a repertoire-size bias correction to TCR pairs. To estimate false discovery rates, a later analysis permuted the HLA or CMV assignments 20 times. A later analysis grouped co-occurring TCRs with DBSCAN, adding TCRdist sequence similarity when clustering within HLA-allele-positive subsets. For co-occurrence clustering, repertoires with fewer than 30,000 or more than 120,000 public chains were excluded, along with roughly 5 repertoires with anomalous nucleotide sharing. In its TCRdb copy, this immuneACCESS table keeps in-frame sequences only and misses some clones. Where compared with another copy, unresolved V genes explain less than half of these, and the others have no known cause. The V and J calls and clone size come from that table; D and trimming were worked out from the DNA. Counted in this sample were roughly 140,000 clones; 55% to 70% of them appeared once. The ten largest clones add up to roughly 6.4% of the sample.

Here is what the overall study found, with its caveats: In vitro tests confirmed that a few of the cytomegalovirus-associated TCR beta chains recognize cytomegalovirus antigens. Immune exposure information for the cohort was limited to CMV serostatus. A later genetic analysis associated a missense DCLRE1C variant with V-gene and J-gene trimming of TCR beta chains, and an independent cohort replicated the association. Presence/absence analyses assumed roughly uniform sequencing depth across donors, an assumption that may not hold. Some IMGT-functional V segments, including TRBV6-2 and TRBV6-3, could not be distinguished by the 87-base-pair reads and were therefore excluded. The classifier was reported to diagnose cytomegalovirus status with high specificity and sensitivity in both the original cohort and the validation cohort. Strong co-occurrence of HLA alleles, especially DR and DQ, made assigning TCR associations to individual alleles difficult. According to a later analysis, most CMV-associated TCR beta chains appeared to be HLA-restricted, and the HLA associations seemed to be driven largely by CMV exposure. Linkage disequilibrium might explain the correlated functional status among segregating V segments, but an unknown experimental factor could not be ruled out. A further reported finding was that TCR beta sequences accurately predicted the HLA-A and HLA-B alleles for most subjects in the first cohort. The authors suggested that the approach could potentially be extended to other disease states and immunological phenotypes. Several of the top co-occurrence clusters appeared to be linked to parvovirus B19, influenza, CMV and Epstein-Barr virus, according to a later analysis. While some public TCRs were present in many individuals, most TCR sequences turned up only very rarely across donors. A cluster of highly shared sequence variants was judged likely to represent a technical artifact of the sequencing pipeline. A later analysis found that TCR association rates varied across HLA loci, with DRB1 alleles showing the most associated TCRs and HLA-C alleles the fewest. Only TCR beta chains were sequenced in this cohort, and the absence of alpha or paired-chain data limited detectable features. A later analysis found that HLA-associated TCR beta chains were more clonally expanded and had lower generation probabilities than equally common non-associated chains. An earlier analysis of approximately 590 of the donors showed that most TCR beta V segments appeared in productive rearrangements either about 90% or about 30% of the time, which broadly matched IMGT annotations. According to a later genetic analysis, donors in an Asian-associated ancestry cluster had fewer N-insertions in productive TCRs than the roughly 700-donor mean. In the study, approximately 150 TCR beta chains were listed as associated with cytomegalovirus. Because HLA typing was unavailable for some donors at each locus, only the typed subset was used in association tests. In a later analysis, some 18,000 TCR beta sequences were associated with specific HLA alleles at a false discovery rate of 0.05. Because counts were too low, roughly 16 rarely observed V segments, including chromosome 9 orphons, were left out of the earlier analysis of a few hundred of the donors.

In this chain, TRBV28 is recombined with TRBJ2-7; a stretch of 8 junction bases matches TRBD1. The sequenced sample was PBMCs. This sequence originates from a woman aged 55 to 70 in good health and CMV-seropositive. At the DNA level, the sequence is TGTGCCAGCGGATCAGGACAGGGCTACGAGCAGTACTTC. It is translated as CASGSGQGYEQYF.